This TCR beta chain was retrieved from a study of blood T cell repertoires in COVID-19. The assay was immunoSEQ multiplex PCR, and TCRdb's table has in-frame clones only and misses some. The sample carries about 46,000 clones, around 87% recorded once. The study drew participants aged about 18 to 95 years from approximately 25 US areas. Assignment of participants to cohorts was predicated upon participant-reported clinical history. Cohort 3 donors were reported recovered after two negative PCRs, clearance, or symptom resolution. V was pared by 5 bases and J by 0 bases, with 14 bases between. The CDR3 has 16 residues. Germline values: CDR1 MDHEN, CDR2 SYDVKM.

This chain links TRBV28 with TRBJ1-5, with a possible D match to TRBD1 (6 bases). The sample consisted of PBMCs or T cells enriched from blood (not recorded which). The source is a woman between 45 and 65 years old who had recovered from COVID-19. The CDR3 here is CASSGGPVYSNQPQHF. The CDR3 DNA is TGTGCCAGCAGTGGGGGCCCGGTCTATAGCAATCAGCCCCAGCATTTT.